The clone carrying this T cell receptor beta chain occurred once. Its antigen is undetermined. Germline V gives CDR1 SGDLS, CDR2 YYNGEE. This CDR3 is built from 14 residues. V was trimmed by 0 bases and J by 5 bases, leaving 10 bases between them. The sample is drawn from a study of cytomegalovirus exposure and HLA in healthy donors. Regarding the study as a whole: Most CMV-associated TCR beta chains appeared HLA-restricted in a later analysis. Association of a missense DCLRE1C variant with TCR beta V- and J-gene trimming was reported in a later analysis.

Amplification used 60 Vbeta primers and 13 Jbeta primers. Assay: immunoSEQ multiplex PCR; the TCRdb copy retains only in-frame clones and omits some. Altogether roughly 100,000 clones are present, less than 85% being singletons, with the ten largest covering around 8.8%. This sequence was found in a man aged 35 to 55 in good health and CMV-seropositive. Sequencing was done on a sample of PBMCs. The chain combines TRBV9 with TRBJ2-3; the D gene is possibly TRBD2 (5 bases). The CDR3, as DNA: TGTGCCAGCAGCGTAGATGGAGGTCAAGATACGCAGTATTTT. It specifies CASSVDGGQDTQYF. The full variable domain, with the rest looked up from reference TRBV9 and TRBJ2-3, is DSGVTQTPKHLITATGQRVTLRCSPRSGDLSVYWYQQSLDQGLQFLIQYYNGEERAKGNILERFSAQQFPDLHSELNLSSLELGDSALYFCASSVDGGQDTQYFGPGTRLTVL.